Sequencing of this T cell receptor (beta chain) was carried out in a study of T cell repertoires in ileal Crohn's disease. For the study at large: At surgery, 30% to 35% of patients smoked, with median disease duration 7.9 years. About half received postoperative treatment, some ten with thiopurines and roughly 20 anti-TNF. Study results and limitations: Every patient over 26.8% clonality showed endoscopic recurrence. Compared with non-smokers, active smokers at surgery showed more clonal expansions.

V was clipped by 4 bases and J by 0 bases; unmatched bases: 11. The germline gives CDR1 SGDLS, CDR2 YYNGEE. The CDR3 totals 17 residues. Concerning this clone: Antigen: not known.

This table comes from immunoSEQ multiplex PCR, and its TCRdb copy is limited to in-frame clones, with some not included. The table records tens of thousands of clones, about 81% of them present only once. Sequenced material: ileal tissue. The sequence was collected from an adult with Crohn's disease. The chain joins TRBV9 to TRBJ2-7; 9 nucleotides line up with TRBD1. The chain's CDR3 is CASSITGTGLYSYEQYF. CDR3 nucleotide sequence: TGTGCCAGCAGCATAACCGGGACAGGGTTATACTCCTACGAGCAGTACTTC.